Reported below is one T cell receptor beta chain. Its antigen is unknown. A read error may be the cause here, since a much bigger clone is one base away. This specimen belongs to a study of T cell repertoires in cytomegalovirus infection. Study at large: Both CMV infection and a matching HLA type were indicated by public TCR beta signatures. General observations from the study: Dominating the ex vivo response were HLA-C-restricted CMV-specific TCR beta clonotypes.

TCRdb fed the reads into MiXCR, producing one record per CDR3 protein. The repertoire consists of under 250,000 distinct CDR3 sequences, with 6% to 8% occurring once and the leading ten covering around 6.9%. This TCR was recovered from a human donor in good health (CMV status not recorded). Some clones in this sample may be carry-over from other donors' samples. Input material: PBMCs.

DNA of the CDR3: TGCAGTGCTCCCTCGGGGGCGGCGGTTGGCTACACCTTC. Its protein product is CSAPSGAAVGYTF. This sequence joins TRBV20-1 and TRBJ1-2; possible D gene TRBD1, 6 bases. CDR3 length: 13 amino acids. V lost 5 bases and J lost 7, with 17 bases in between. Germline V gene sequence: CDR1 DFQATT, CDR2 SNEGSKA (reference sequence).